This is a list of T cell receptor beta chains from one sample in a study of blood T cell repertoires in COVID-19. The method was immunoSEQ multiplex PCR; TCRdb's version includes in-frame clones alone and lacks a portion of them. This sample has some 270,000 clones, with 80% to 90% found just once. The sequenced sample was PBMCs or T cells enriched from blood (not recorded which). The receptors stem from a woman in her thirties or forties who had been exposed to COVID-19. CDR3s include the opening cysteine and the closing phenylalanine or tryptophan. The D gene is left open where the match is weak. Not every row has a clone size; where given, it reads once, few, many or a size class.

d_gene | j_gene | v_gene | abundance | CDR3aa | CDR3nt
NA | TRBJ1-6 | TRBV30 | NA | CAWSTLGSRSPLHF | TGTGCCTGGAGTACACTCGGGTCTAGGTCACCCCTCCACTTT
TRBD1 | TRBJ2-4 | TRBV5-1 | NA | CASSLLMGQGLNIQYF | TGCGCCAGCAGCTTGCTAATGGGACAGGGGTTGAACATTCAGTACTTC
NA | TRBJ2-3 | TRBV9 | NA | CASSGRGAVTDTQYF | TGTGCCAGCAGCGGACGGGGGGCGGTCACAGATACGCAGTATTTT
NA | TRBJ1-4 | TRBV7-9 | NA | CASNHGDEKLFF | TGTGCCAGCAACCACGGGGATGAAAAACTGTTTTTT
TRBD1 | TRBJ1-2 | TRBV7-2 | few | CASSLDGQVYGYTF | TGTGCCAGCAGCTTAGACGGACAGGTCTATGGCTACACCTTC
TRBD1 | TRBJ1-1 | TRBV10-3 | NA | CAIRSYGTENTEAFF | TGTGCCATCCGTTCCTACGGGACAGAGAACACTGAAGCTTTCTTT
NA | TRBJ1-6 | TRBV27 | NA | CASSLQYNSPLHF | TGTGCCAGCAGTTTGCAGTATAATTCACCCCTCCACTTT
NA | TRBJ2-5 | TRBV6-5 | NA | CASSQNRSPSQTQYF | TGTGCCAGCAGTCAGAATAGGAGTCCCTCGCAGACCCAGTACTTC
TRBD1 | TRBJ1-3 | TRBV14 | NA | CASSQEGTVLRNTIYF | TGTGCCAGCAGCCAAGAGGGGACAGTATTAAGAAACACCATATATTTT
NA | TRBJ2-1 | TRBV10-3 | NA | CAISESLAYQTYNEQFF | TGTGCCATCAGTGAGAGTTTAGCCTATCAAACCTACAATGAGCAGTTCTTC
TRBD1 | TRBJ2-3 | TRBV27 | NA | CASSLHNRGPLSTDTQYF | TGTGCCAGCAGTTTACATAACAGGGGGCCGCTCAGCACAGATACGCAGTATTTT
NA | TRBJ2-5 | TRBV7-9 | few | CASSPQVAETQYF | TGTGCCAGCAGCCCACAGGTAGCCGAGACCCAGTACTTC
NA | TRBJ1-1 | TRBV9 | NA | CASSVALETEAFF | TGTGCCAGCAGCGTAGCTCTCGAGACTGAAGCTTTCTTT
TRBD2 | TRBJ2-3 | TRBV11-2 | NA | CASSYTSGSTTDTQYF | TGTGCCAGCAGCTACACTAGCGGGAGTACGACAGATACGCAGTATTTT
TRBD1 | TRBJ1-2 | TRBV25-1 | NA | CASSDHRGRRNYGYTF | TGTGCCAGCAGTGATCACAGGGGCCGACGTAACTATGGCTACACCTTC
TRBD2 | TRBJ2-1 | TRBV4-3 | NA | CASSQEYRTRGNEQFF | TGCGCCAGCAGCCAAGAGTACAGGACTAGGGGAAATGAGCAGTTCTTC
NA | TRBJ1-6 | TRBV6-4 | NA | CASSDPGGGLNSPLHF | TGTGCCAGCAGTGATCCCGGCGGGGGCCTAAATTCACCCCTCCACTTT
NA | TRBJ1-6 | TRBV7-9 | NA | CASSPQGSYNSPLHF | TGTGCCAGCAGCCCTCAGGGATCCTATAATTCACCCCTCCACTTT
NA | TRBJ2-4 | TRBV24-1 | NA | CATIPGENIQYF | TGTGCCACCATTCCCGGGGAGAACATTCAGTACTTC
TRBD1 | TRBJ1-6 | TRBV13 | few | CASTIRQGNSPLHF | TGTGCCAGCACTATTCGACAGGGAAATTCACCCCTCCACTTT
TRBD1 | TRBJ1-5 | TRBV28 | NA | CASIGQGAIQPQHF | TGTGCCAGCATTGGGCAGGGGGCGATTCAGCCCCAGCATTTT
TRBD1 | TRBJ1-5 | TRBV19 | NA | CASSPTGGASQPQHF | TGTGCCAGTAGTCCGACAGGGGGCGCATCCCAGCCCCAGCATTTT
TRBD1 | TRBJ1-1 | TRBV5-4 | NA | CASSSIGQGRAFF | TGTGCCAGCAGCTCCATAGGACAGGGACGAGCTTTCTTT
NA | TRBJ2-2 | TRBV5-1 | NA | CASSLDSSTGELFF | TGTGCCAGCAGCTTGGACAGTTCCACCGGGGAGCTGTTTTTT
TRBD2 | TRBJ2-5 | TRBV7-9 | NA | CASSLGGGLAGPLQETQYF | TGTGCCAGCAGCTTAGGAGGGGGACTAGCGGGGCCTCTCCAAGAGACCCAGTACTTC
TRBD1 | TRBJ1-1 | TRBV24-1 | NA | CATSERQGEAFF | TGTGCCACCAGTGAGAGACAGGGAGAAGCTTTCTTT
TRBD2 | TRBJ2-5 | TRBV29-1 | NA | CSVDGLASQETQYF | TGCAGCGTCGATGGACTAGCGAGTCAAGAGACCCAGTACTTC
TRBD1 | TRBJ2-7 | TRBV30 | NA | CAWSLTGDEQYF | TGTGCCTGGAGTTTGACAGGGGACGAGCAGTACTTC
NA | TRBJ2-1 | TRBV19 | NA | CASSPRDFNNEQFF | TGTGCCAGTAGTCCCCGGGACTTTAACAATGAGCAGTTCTTC
NA | TRBJ2-1 | TRBV10-1 | NA | CASRIYEQFF | TGCGCCAGCAGAATCTACGAGCAGTTCTTC
TRBD1 | TRBJ1-6 | TRBV9 | NA | CASSASGTGTFSYNSPLHF | TGTGCCAGCAGCGCCTCCGGGACAGGGACCTTCTCCTATAATTCACCCCTCCACTTT
TRBD1 | TRBJ1-3 | TRBV29-1 | NA | CSATTGLNTIYF | TGCAGCGCGACGACAGGGTTAAACACCATATATTTT
TRBD2 | TRBJ2-3 | TRBV12-5 | NA | CASGIILGLAGGEGTDTQYF | TGTGCTAGTGGTATCATTTTGGGACTAGCGGGAGGAGAGGGCACAGATACGCAGTATTTT
NA | TRBJ1-2 | TRBV7-2 | NA | CASSLEWTWGYGYTF | TGTGCCAGCAGCTTAGAGTGGACATGGGGTTATGGCTACACCTTC
NA | TRBJ1-2 | TRBV28 | NA | CASQDSSLYGYTF | TGTGCCAGTCAGGACAGCTCCCTGTATGGCTACACCTTC
TRBD2 | TRBJ2-5 | TRBV4-3 | NA | CASSPGVAGGPETQYF | TGCGCCAGCAGCCCTGGGGTAGCGGGAGGGCCAGAGACCCAGTACTTC